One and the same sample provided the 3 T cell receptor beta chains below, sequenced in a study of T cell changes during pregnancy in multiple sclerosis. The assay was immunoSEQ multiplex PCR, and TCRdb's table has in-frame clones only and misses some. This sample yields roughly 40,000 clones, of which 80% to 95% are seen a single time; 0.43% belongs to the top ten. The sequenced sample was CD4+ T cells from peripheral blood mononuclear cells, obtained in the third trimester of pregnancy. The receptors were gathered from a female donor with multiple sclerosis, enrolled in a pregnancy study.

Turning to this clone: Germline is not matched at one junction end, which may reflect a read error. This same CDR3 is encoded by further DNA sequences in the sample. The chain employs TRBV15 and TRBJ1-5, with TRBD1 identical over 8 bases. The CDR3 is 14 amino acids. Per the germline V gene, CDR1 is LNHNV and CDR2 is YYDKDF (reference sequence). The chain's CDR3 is CATSGRGPGQPQHF. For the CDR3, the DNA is TGTGCTACCAGCGGCAGGGGGCCGGGGCAGCCCCAGCATTTT.

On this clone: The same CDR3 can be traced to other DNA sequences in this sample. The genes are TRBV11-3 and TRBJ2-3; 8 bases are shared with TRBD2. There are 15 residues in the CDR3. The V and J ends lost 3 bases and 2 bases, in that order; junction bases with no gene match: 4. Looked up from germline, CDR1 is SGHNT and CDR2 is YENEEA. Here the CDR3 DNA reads TGTGCCAGCAGCTTTCGGGAGGGCCCCACAGATACGCAGTATTTT. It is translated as CASSFREGPTDTQYF.

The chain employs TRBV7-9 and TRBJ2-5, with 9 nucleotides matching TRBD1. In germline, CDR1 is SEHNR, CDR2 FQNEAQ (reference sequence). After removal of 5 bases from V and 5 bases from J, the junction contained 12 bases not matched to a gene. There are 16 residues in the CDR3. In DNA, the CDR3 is TGTGCCAGCAGCGCCGACACGGACAGGGGAGGGGAGACCCAGTACTTC. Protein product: CASSADTDRGGETQYF.